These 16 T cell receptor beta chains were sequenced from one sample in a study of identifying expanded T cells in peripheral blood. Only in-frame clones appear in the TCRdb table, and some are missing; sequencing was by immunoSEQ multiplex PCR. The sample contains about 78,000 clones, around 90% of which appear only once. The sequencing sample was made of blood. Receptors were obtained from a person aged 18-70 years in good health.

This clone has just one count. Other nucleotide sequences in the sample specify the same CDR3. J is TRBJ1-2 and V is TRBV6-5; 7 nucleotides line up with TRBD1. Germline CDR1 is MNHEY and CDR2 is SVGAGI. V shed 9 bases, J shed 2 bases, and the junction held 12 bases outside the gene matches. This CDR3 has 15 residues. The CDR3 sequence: CASRQGMMPNYGYTF. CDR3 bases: TGTGCCAGTCGACAGGGTATGATGCCCAACTATGGCTACACCTTC.

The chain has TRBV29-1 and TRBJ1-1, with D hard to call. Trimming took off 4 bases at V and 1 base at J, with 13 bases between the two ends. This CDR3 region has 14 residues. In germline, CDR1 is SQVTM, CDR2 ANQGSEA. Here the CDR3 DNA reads TGCAGCGTTGCAACGGGGAATAAGAACACTGAAGCTTTCTTT. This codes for CSVATGNKNTEAFF.

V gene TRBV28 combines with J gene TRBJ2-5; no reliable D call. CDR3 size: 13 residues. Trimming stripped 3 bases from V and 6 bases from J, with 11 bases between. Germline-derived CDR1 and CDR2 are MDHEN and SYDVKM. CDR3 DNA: TGTGCCAGCAGTTTGAGTGGTGGACAGACCCAGTACTTC. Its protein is CASSLSGGQTQYF. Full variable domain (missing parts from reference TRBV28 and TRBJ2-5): DVKVTQSSRYLVKRTGEKVFLECVQDMDHENMFWYRQDPGLGLRLIYFSYDVKMKEKGDIPEGYSVSREKKERFSLILESASTNQTSMYLCASSLSGGQTQYFGPGTRLLVL.

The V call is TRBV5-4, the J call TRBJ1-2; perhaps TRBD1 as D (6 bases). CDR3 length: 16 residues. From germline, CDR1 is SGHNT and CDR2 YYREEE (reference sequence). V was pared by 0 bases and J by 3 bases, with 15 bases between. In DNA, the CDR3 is TGTGCCAGCAGCTTGGGGTGGGGGCGAGAGGACTATGGCTACACCTTC. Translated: CASSLGWGREDYGYTF.

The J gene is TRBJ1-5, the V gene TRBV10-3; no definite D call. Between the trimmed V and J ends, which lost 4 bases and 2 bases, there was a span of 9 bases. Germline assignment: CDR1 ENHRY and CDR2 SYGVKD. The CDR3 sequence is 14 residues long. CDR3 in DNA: TGTGCCATCAGTGGTGATGTCGGCAATCAGCCCCAGCATTTT. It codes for CAISGDVGNQPQHF.

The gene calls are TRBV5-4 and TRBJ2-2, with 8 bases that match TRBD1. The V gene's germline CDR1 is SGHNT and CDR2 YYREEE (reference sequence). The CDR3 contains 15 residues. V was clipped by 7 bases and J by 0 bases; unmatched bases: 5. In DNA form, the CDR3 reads TGTGCCAGCGCTACAGGGGGGCCGAACACCGGGGAGCTGTTTTTT. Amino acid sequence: CASATGGPNTGELFF.

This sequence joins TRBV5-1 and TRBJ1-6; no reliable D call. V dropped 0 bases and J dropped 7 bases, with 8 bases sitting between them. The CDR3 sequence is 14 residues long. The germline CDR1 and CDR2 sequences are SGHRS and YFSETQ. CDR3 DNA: TGCGCCAGCAGCTTGGGGCAGGCGAATTCACCCCTCCACTTT. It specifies CASSLGQANSPLHF. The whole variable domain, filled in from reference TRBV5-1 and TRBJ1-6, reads KAGVTQTPRYLIKTRGQQVTLSCSPISGHRSVSWYQQTPGQGLQFLFEYFSETQRNKGNFPGRFSGRQFSNSRSEMNVSTLELGDSALYLCASSLGQANSPLHFGNGTRLTVT.

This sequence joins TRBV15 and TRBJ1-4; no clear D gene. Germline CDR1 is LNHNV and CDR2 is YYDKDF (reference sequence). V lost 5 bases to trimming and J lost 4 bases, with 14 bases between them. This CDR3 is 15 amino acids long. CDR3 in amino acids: CATSSSRGYNEKLFF. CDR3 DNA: TGTGCCACCAGCTCATCCCGAGGGTATAATGAAAAACTGTTTTTT.

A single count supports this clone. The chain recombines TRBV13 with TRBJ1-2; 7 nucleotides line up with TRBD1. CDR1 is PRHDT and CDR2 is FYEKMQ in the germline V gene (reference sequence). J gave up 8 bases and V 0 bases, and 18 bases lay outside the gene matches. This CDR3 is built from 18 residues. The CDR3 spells CASSLGGPGGVRAGGYTF. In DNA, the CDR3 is TGTGCCAGCAGCTTAGGCGGGCCAGGGGGAGTTAGGGCAGGAGGCTACACCTTC.

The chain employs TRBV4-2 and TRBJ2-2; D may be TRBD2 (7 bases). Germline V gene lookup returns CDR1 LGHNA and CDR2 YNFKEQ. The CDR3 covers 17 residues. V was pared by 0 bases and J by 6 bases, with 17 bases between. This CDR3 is CASSQESLRGAPGELFF. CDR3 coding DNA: TGTGCCAGCAGCCAAGAGAGCTTACGGGGGGCCCCCGGGGAGCTGTTTTTT.

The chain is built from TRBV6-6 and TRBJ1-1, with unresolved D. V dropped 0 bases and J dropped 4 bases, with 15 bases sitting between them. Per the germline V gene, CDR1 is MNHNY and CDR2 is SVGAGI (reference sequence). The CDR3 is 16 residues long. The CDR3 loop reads CASSYSKAISGTEAFF. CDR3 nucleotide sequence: TGTGCCAGCAGTTACTCTAAGGCCATCTCCGGCACTGAAGCTTTCTTT.

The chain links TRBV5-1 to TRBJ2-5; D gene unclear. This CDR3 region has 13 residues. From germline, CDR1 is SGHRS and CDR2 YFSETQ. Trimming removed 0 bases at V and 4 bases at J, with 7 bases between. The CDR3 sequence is CASSLGVAETQYF. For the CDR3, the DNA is TGCGCCAGCAGCTTGGGGGTGGCAGAGACCCAGTACTTC. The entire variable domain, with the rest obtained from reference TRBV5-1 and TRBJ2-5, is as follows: KAGVTQTPRYLIKTRGQQVTLSCSPISGHRSVSWYQQTPGQGLQFLFEYFSETQRNKGNFPGRFSGRQFSNSRSEMNVSTLELGDSALYLCASSLGVAETQYFGPGTRLLVL.

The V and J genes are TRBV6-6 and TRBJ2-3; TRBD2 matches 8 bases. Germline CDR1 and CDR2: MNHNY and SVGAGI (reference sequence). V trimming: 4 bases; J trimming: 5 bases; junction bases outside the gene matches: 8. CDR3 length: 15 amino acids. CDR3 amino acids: CASSSPGLDGDTQYF. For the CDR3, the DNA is TGTGCCAGCAGTTCCCCGGGACTAGATGGAGATACGCAGTATTTT.

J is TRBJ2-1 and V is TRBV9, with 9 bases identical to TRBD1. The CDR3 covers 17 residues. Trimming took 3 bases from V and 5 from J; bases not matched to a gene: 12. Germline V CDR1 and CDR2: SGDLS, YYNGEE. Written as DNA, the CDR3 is TGTGCCAGCAGCGCACCAAAGGGGGACAGGGCTAACAATGAGCAGTTCTTC. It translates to CASSAPKGDRANNEQFF.

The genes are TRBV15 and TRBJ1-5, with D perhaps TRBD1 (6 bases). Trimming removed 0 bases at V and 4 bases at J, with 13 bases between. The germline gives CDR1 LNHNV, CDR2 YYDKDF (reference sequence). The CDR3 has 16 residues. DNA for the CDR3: TGTGCCACCAGCAGAGATCGGGGGGCAGGAAATCAGCCCCAGCATTTT. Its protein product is CATSRDRGAGNQPQHF.

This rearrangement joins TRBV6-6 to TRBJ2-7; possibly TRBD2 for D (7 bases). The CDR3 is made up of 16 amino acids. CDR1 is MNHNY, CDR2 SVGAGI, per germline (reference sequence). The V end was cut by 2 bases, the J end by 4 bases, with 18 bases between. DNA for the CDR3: TGTGCCAGCAGTTACCCCCCAAGGGGGGGCGGGTACGAGCAGTACTTC. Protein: CASSYPPRGGGYEQYF.